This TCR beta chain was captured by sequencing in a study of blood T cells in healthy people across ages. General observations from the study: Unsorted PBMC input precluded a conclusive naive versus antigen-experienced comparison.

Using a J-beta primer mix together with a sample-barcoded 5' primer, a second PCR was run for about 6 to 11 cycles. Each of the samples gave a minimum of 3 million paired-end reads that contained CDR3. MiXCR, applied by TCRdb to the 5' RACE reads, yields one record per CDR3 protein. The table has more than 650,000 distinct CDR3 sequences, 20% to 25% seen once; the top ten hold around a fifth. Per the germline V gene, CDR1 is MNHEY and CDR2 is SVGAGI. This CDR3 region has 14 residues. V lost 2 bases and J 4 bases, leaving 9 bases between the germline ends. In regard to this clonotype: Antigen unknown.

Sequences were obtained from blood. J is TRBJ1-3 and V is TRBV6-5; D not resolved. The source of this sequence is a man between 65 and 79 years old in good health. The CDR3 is CASSYGPGGNTIYF. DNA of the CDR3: TGTGCCAGCAGTTACGGCCCGGGGGGAAACACCATATATTTT.